The 28 T cell receptor beta chains in this list originate from one sample, sequenced in a study of T cell changes during pregnancy in multiple sclerosis. TCRdb keeps only in-frame clones here, not all; method: immunoSEQ multiplex PCR. The sample includes around 80,000 clones, roughly nine tenths of them seen just once. The sequencing here drew on peripheral blood, taken before pregnancy. These receptors were collected from a female donor with multiple sclerosis, enrolled in a pregnancy study.

The table lists this clone with a count of one. The CDR3 spells CASALQGAIRYTF. The CDR3 DNA reads as TGCGCCAGCGCCCTTCAGGGGGCTATTCGCTACACCTTC. The chain combines TRBV5-1 with TRBJ1-2; 8 nucleotides agree with TRBD1. V lost 7 bases and J lost 9; bases outside the gene matches: 11. There are 13 residues in the CDR3. In germline, CDR1 is SGHRS, CDR2 YFSETQ.

V usage is TRBV19 and J usage is TRBJ2-2; D is unclear. The CDR3 runs 15 residues. Trimming stripped 3 bases from V and 1 base from J, with 9 bases between. Germline V CDR1 and CDR2: LNHDA, SQIVND (reference sequence). The CDR3 loop reads CASSIAAVNTGELFF. CDR3 coding DNA: TGTGCCAGTAGTATCGCGGCAGTGAACACCGGGGAGCTGTTTTTT.

V usage is TRBV11-3 and J usage is TRBJ2-7, with TRBD2 identical over 10 bases. The ends lost 5 bases at V and 4 bases at J; junction bases unmatched: 11. The CDR3 is 16 residues long. Germline CDR1 is SGHNT and CDR2 is YENEEA. DNA of the CDR3: TGTGCCAGCAGCCGTGGACTAGCGGTTCCAAATTACGAGCAGTACTTC. This gives the protein CASSRGLAVPNYEQYF.

The V call is TRBV7-9, the J call TRBJ1-4, with TRBD1 as a possible D gene (5 bases). This CDR3 has 15 residues. V dropped 2 bases and J dropped 6 bases, with 13 bases sitting between them. Germline lookup yields CDR1 SEHNR and CDR2 FQNEAQ (reference sequence). The CDR3 nucleotides are TGTGCCAGCAGCTTAAGGGCGGGGGAGGATGAAAAACTGTTTTTT. Its translation is CASSLRAGEDEKLFF. Combining the CDR3 with reference TRBV7-9 and TRBJ1-4 gives the whole variable domain DTGVSQNPRHKITKRGQNVTFRCDPISEHNRLYWYRQTLGQGPEFLTYFQNEAQLEKSRLLSDRFSAERPKGSFSTLEIQRTEQGDSAMYLCASSLRAGEDEKLFFGSGTQLSVL.

This clone was observed once. The CDR3 sequence: CASSLAGLADNEQFF. In nucleotides, the CDR3 is TGTGCCAGCAGCTTAGCGGGACTAGCGGACAATGAGCAGTTCTTC. The gene calls are TRBV7-9 and TRBJ2-1, with 11 positions matching TRBD2. V was pared by 0 bases and J by 5 bases, with 0 bases of the junction left unmatched. The CDR3 has 15 amino acids. Germline CDR1 reads SEHNR; CDR2 reads FQNEAQ (reference sequence).

The chain is built from TRBV7-9 and TRBJ1-2, with 9 bases fitting TRBD1. This CDR3 region has 14 residues. V gave up 1 base and J gave up 6 bases; unmatched junction bases: 3. Germline CDR1 is SEHNR and CDR2 is FQNEAQ (reference sequence). The CDR3 reads CASSLGTGVNGYTF. CDR3 coding DNA: TGTGCCAGCAGCTTAGGGACAGGGGTCAATGGCTACACCTTC. Based on the CDR3 plus reference TRBV7-9 and TRBJ1-2, the full variable domain is DTGVSQNPRHKITKRGQNVTFRCDPISEHNRLYWYRQTLGQGPEFLTYFQNEAQLEKSRLLSDRFSAERPKGSFSTLEIQRTEQGDSAMYLCASSLGTGVNGYTFGSGTRLTVV.

The V gene is TRBV6-5, the J gene TRBJ1-1, with D possibly matching TRBD1 (6 bases). V dropped 2 bases and J dropped 4 bases, with 11 bases sitting between them. The CDR3 is 14 amino acids. Germline CDR1 reads MNHEY; CDR2 reads SVGAGI. CDR3 sequence: CASSYNQGSTEAFF. The CDR3 DNA reads TGTGCCAGCAGTTACAACCAGGGGAGCACTGAAGCTTTCTTT.

The chain is built from TRBV18 and TRBJ1-4, with D unclear. From germline, CDR1 is KGHSH and CDR2 LQKENI. V lost 3 bases and J lost 7, with 9 bases in between. The CDR3 extends over 13 amino acids. This chain's CDR3 is CASSPGAGEKLFF. The CDR3 DNA reads TGTGCCAGCTCACCCGGCGCAGGTGAAAAACTGTTTTTT.

The chain combines TRBV13 with TRBJ2-5, with TRBD1 matching over 8 bases. Germline V lookup: CDR1 PRHDT, CDR2 FYEKMQ (reference sequence). CDR3 length: 14 residues. V shed 4 bases, J shed 5 bases, and the junction held 6 bases outside the gene matches. CDR3 coding DNA: TGTGCCAGCAGCTCCTGGGACAGGCGTGAGACCCAGTACTTC. Amino acid sequence: CASSSWDRRETQYF.

The chain joins TRBV19 to TRBJ2-1, with 9 bases identical to TRBD2. This CDR3 has 17 residues. CDR1 and CDR2 from the germline V gene are LNHDA and SQIVND (reference sequence). V lost 5 bases, J lost 9 bases, and 17 bases stayed unmatched. The CDR3, as DNA: TGTGCCAGTAGTGCTGGTCCTAGCGGGGATGATCAGGGTGAGCAGTTCTTC. This gives the protein CASSAGPSGDDQGEQFF.

The chain carries TRBV4-1 and TRBJ2-2, with D possibly TRBD1 on 5 matching bases. The CDR3 is 13 amino acids. Per germline, CDR1 MGHRA and CDR2 YSYEKL. The germline V and J ends were trimmed by 4 bases and 5 bases, with 8 bases remaining between them. CDR3 amino acids: CASSRRTTGELFF. The CDR3, as DNA: TGCGCCAGCAGCCGCCGGACAACCGGGGAGCTGTTTTTT.

The V and J genes are TRBV6-6 and TRBJ1-4; D is possibly TRBD1 (5 bases). Germline V gives CDR1 MNHNY, CDR2 SVGAGI (reference sequence). This CDR3 contains 13 residues. The V end lost 7 bases, the J end lost 4 bases, and 10 bases lay between the germline ends. The CDR3 DNA follows: TGTGCCAGCAACTTGGGGCTTAATGAAAAACTGTTTTTT. Amino acid sequence: CASNLGLNEKLFF.

This sequence joins TRBV6-5 and TRBJ1-1; TRBD1 aligns across 9 bases. V shed 6 bases and J 7 bases; nucleotides not matched to a gene: 9. Germline CDR1 is MNHEY and CDR2 is SVGAGI. This CDR3 region has 14 residues. The CDR3, as DNA: TGTGCCAGCAGGTTAACCGGGACAGGGATTGAAGCTTTCTTT. It is translated as CASRLTGTGIEAFF.

The chain has TRBV6-5 and TRBJ1-3; a possible D gene is TRBD1 (5 bases). Between the trimmed V and J ends, which lost 0 bases and 6 bases, there was a span of 12 bases. The CDR3 has 15 residues. Germline lookup yields CDR1 MNHEY and CDR2 SVGAGI. As DNA, the CDR3 is TGTGCCAGCAGTTACTCGGGCAGGGAGGAAAACACCATATATTTT. It encodes CASSYSGREENTIYF.

V is TRBV6-1 and J is TRBJ1-4, with D perhaps TRBD1 (5 bases). This CDR3 is built from 14 residues. Germline V gene sequence: CDR1 MNHNS, CDR2 SASEGT. Trimming cost V 6 bases and J 2 bases, with 10 bases left between them. The DNA for the CDR3 is TGTGCCAGCAGGCAGGGAAACACTAATGAAAAACTGTTTTTT. Translated: CASRQGNTNEKLFF.

The chain links TRBV14 to TRBJ1-3; the D gene is possibly TRBD1 (5 bases). The V and J ends lost 3 bases and 2 bases respectively, with 11 bases between them. Germline values: CDR1 SGHDN, CDR2 FVKESK. This CDR3 is 15 amino acids long. This chain's CDR3 is CASSHRGVAGNTIYF. The CDR3 nucleotides are TGTGCCAGCAGCCACCGGGGGGTCGCTGGAAACACCATATATTTT. The complete variable domain, with remaining parts taken from reference TRBV14 and TRBJ1-3, reads EAGVTQFPSHSVIEKGQTVTLRCDPISGHDNLYWYRRVMGKEIKFLLHFVKESKQDESGMPNNRFLAERTGGTYSTLKVQPAELEDSGVYFCASSHRGVAGNTIYFGEGSWLTVV.

The J gene is TRBJ1-6, the V gene TRBV5-6; 7 bases fit TRBD1. Trimming at V came to 6 bases and at J to 6 bases, leaving 6 bases not matched to a gene. In germline, CDR1 is SGHDT, CDR2 YYEEEE. CDR3 size: 14 residues. Here the CDR3 reads CASTLTGPNSPLHF. The CDR3 DNA sequence: TGTGCCAGCACCCTGACAGGGCCTAATTCACCCCTCCACTTT.

The genes are TRBV9 and TRBJ2-5; 14 nucleotides agree with TRBD2. V was clipped by 3 bases and J by 2 bases; unmatched bases: 3. The CDR3 contains 16 residues. Germline loops: CDR1 SGDLS, CDR2 YYNGEE. CDR3 DNA: TGTGCCAGCAGCGCCCGACTAGCGGGGGGGCAAGAGACCCAGTACTTC. The encoded protein is CASSARLAGGQETQYF. The complete variable domain, with remaining parts taken from reference TRBV9 and TRBJ2-5, reads DSGVTQTPKHLITATGQRVTLRCSPRSGDLSVYWYQQSLDQGLQFLIQYYNGEERAKGNILERFSAQQFPDLHSELNLSSLELGDSALYFCASSARLAGGQETQYFGPGTRLLVL.

The chain recombines TRBV10-1 with TRBJ1-1, with unresolved D. The V gene lost 4 bases and the J gene lost 4 bases, with 13 bases spanning the gap. This CDR3 contains 14 residues. Germline CDR1 and CDR2: WNHNN and SYGVQD (reference sequence). Here the CDR3 DNA reads TGCGCCAGCAGTGTCTCCAGGTCCGGCACTGAAGCTTTCTTT. Amino acids: CASSVSRSGTEAFF.

The chain employs TRBV5-1 and TRBJ1-4; TRBD1 aligns across 8 bases. The V gene end was trimmed by 4 bases and the J gene end by 6 bases; junction bases not matched to a gene: 8. In germline, CDR1 is SGHRS, CDR2 YFSETQ. CDR3 size: 15 residues. Here the CDR3 DNA reads TGCGCCAGCAGCCCTGCGGACAGGGCAGATGAAAAACTGTTTTTT. Amino acids: CASSPADRADEKLFF.

V gene TRBV7-9 combines with J gene TRBJ2-7, with 9 nucleotides matching TRBD1. After removal of 6 bases from V and 5 bases from J, the junction contained 11 bases not matched to a gene. Germline lookup yields CDR1 SEHNR and CDR2 FQNEAQ (reference sequence). CDR3 size: 15 residues. In DNA form, the CDR3 reads TGTGCCAGCAGACAATCCCGGACAGGGGTGGACGAGCAGTACTTC. As protein: CASRQSRTGVDEQYF.

The chain has TRBV5-6 and TRBJ2-1; 8 bases are a match to TRBD2. Trimming took 4 bases from V and 8 from J; bases not matched to a gene: 2. Germline lookup yields CDR1 SGHDT and CDR2 YYEEEE. There are 12 residues in the CDR3. The CDR3, as DNA: TGTGCCAGCAGCCGGGGGGGGGATGAGCAGTTCTTC. Amino acid sequence: CASSRGGDEQFF. Looking up the rest from reference TRBV5-6 and TRBJ2-1 gives the full variable domain: DAGVTQSPTHLIKTRGQQVTLRCSPKSGHDTVSWYQQALGQGPQFIFQYYEEEERQRGNFPDRFSGHQFPNYSSELNVNALLLGDSALYLCASSRGGDEQFFGPGTRLTVL.

Only one count was recorded for this clone. The chain recombines TRBV5-1 with TRBJ2-3, with 8 nucleotides matching TRBD1. The junction had 9 bases not matched to a gene; V was cut back by 4 bases and J by 2 bases. The CDR3 is made up of 16 amino acids. From germline, CDR1 is SGHRS and CDR2 YFSETQ. CDR3 DNA sequence: TGCGCCAGCAGCGTGTCGGGACAGGTTTTCACAGATACGCAGTATTTT. Its protein product is CASSVSGQVFTDTQYF.

The genes are TRBV7-3 and TRBJ1-1; D unresolved. This CDR3 region has 14 residues. Germline V gene data show CDR1 as SGHTA and CDR2 as FQGTGA. With 1 base removed from V and 11 bases from J, the gap between germline ends came to 17 bases. The CDR3 region has the DNA TGTGCCAGCAGCTTAAAGGTGTCGGGTCCTCGGGCTTTCTTT. It encodes CASSLKVSGPRAFF.

The chain links TRBV5-4 to TRBJ2-1; 11 bases line up with TRBD2. The germline CDR1 and CDR2 sequences are SGHNT and YYREEE (reference sequence). Trimming took 7 bases from V and 7 from J; bases not matched to a gene: 10. The CDR3 contains 15 residues. Written as DNA, the CDR3 is TGTGCCAGCGAACTTAGCGGGGGGGCATGGAATGAGCAGTTCTTC. Encoded protein: CASELSGGAWNEQFF.

The chain couples TRBV15 to TRBJ1-2; D is possibly TRBD1 (6 bases). Trimming cost V 0 bases and J 6 bases, with 23 bases left between them. Germline V gene data show CDR1 as LNHNV and CDR2 as YYDKDF (reference sequence). The CDR3 totals 18 residues. The CDR3 nucleotides are TGTGCCACCAGCAGAGACCCTCTCGGGACAATCGTGAGGGATGGCTACACCTTC. It encodes CATSRDPLGTIVRDGYTF.

This rearrangement joins TRBV12-5 to TRBJ1-3, with 9 bases lining up with TRBD1. The CDR3 consists of 13 residues. In germline, CDR1 is LGHNT, CDR2 FRNRAP. V was clipped by 8 bases and J by 10 bases; unmatched bases: 9. Here the CDR3 reads CASSEDRGFTIYF. DNA of the CDR3: TGTGCTAGTTCCGAGGACAGGGGCTTTACCATATATTTT.

This chain uses TRBV7-8 with TRBJ2-1, with D unresolved. Germline values: CDR1 SGHVS, CDR2 FQNEAQ. The CDR3 covers 13 residues. V gave up 6 bases and J gave up 1 base, with 7 bases separating them. The CDR3 DNA sequence: TGTGCCAGCAGACCAGCGTCCTACAATGAGCAGTTCTTC. Its protein is CASRPASYNEQFF.